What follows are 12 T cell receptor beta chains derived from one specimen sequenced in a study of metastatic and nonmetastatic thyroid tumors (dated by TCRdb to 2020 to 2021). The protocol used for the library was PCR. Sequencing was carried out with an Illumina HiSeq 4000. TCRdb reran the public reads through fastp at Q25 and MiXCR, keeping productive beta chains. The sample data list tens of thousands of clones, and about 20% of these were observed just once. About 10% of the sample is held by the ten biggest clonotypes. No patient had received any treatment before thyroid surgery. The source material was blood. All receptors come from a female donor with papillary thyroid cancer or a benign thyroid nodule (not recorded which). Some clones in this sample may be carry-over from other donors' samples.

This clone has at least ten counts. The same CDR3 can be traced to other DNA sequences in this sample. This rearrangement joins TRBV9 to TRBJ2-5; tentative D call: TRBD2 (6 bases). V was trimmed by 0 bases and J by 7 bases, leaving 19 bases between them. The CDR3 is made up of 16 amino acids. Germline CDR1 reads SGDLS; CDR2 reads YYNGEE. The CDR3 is CASSVEGTAFGGTQYF. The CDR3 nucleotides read TGTGCCAGCAGCGTAGAGGGGACCGCATTCGGGGGGACCCAGTACTTC.

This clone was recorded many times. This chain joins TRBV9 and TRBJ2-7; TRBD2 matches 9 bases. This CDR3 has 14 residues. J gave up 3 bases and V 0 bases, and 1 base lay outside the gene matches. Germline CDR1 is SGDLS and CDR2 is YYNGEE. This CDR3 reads CASSVEAGGYEQYF. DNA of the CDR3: TGTGCCAGCAGCGTAGAAGCGGGAGGCTACGAGCAGTACTTC.

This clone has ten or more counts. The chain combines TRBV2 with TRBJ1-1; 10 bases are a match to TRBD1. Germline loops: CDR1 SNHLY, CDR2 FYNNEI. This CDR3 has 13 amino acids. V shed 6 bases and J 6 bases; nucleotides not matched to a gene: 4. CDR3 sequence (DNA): TGTGCCAGCAGGTACGGGACAGGGGCTGAAGCTTTCTTT. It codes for CASRYGTGAEAFF.

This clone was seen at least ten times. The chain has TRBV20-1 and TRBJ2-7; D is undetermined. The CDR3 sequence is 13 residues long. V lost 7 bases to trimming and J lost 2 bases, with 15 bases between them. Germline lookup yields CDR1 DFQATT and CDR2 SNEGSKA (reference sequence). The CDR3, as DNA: TGCAGTGTCAAGGCTAGTAGAGCCTACGAGCAGTACTTC. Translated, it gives CSVKASRAYEQYF.

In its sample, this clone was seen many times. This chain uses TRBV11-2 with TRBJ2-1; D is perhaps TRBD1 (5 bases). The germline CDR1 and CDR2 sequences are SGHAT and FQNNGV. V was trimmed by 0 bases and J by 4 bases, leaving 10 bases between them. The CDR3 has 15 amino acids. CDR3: CASSLEGQGYNEQFF. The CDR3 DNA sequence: TGTGCCAGCAGCTTAGAGGGGCAAGGGTACAATGAGCAGTTCTTC.

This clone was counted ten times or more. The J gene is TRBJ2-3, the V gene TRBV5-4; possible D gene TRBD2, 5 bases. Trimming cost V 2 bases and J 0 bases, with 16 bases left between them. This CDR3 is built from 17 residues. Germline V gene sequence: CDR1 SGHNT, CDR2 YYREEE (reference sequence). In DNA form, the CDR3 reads TGTGCCAGCAGCTTAGGGAGTTTGTCACTTAGCACAGATACGCAGTATTTT. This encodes CASSLGSLSLSTDTQYF.

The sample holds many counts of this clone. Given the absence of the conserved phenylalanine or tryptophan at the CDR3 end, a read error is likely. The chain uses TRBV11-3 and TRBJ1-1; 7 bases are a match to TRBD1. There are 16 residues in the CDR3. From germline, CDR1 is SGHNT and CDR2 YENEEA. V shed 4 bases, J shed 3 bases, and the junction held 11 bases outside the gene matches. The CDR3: CASSSDDRDWDTEAFL. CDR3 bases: TGTGCCAGCAGCTCCGATGACAGGGATTGGGACACTGAAGCTTTCCTT.

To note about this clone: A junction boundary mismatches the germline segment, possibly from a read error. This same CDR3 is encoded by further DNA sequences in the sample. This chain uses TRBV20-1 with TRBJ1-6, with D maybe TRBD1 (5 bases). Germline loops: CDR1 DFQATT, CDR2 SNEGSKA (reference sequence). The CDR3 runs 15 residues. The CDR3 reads CSATRDSDYNSPLHF. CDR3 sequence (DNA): TGCAGTGCTACGCGTGACAGCGACTATAATTCACCCCTCCACTTC.

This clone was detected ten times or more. CDR3 sequence reads: CAISNPTGSTEAFF. The DNA for the CDR3 is TGTGCCATCAGCAACCCGACAGGGTCCACTGAAGCTTTCTTT. This chain uses TRBV10-3 with TRBJ1-1; 7 positions agree with TRBD1. The V and J ends lost 6 bases and 4 bases, in that order; junction bases with no gene match: 8. This CDR3 spans 14 amino acids. Per the germline V gene, CDR1 is ENHRY and CDR2 is SYGVKD.

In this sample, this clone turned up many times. CDR3 residues: CASSRGRIGREQFF. In DNA form, the CDR3 reads TGTGCCAGCAGCCGCGGTCGGATAGGACGTGAGCAGTTCTTC. V is TRBV14 and J is TRBJ2-1; no clear D. CDR3 length equals 14 residues. In germline, CDR1 is SGHDN, CDR2 FVKESK. V lost 4 bases and J 9 bases, leaving 16 bases between the germline ends. Full variable domain (rest looked up from reference TRBV14 and TRBJ2-1): EAGVTQFPSHSVIEKGQTVTLRCDPISGHDNLYWYRRVMGKEIKFLLHFVKESKQDESGMPNNRFLAERTGGTYSTLKVQPAELEDSGVYFCASSRGRIGREQFFGPGTRLTVL.

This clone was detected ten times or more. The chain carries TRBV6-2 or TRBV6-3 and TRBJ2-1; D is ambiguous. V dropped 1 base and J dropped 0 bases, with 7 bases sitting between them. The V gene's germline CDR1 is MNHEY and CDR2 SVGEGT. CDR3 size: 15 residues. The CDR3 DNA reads TGTGCCAGCAGTTACTTAAATCCCTCCTACAATGAGCAGTTCTTC. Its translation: CASSYLNPSYNEQFF.

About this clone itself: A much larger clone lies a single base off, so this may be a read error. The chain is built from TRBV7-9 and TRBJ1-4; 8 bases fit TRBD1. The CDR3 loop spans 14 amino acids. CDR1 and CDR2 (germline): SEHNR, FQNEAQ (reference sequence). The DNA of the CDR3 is TGTGCCAACAGCTTCGGACAGGGCAGAGAAAAACTGTTTTTT. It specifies CANSFGQGREKLFF. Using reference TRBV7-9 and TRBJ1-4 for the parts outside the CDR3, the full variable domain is DTGVSQNPRHKITKRGQNVTFRCDPISEHNRLYWYRQTLGQGPEFLTYFQNEAQLEKSRLLSDRFSAERPKGSFSTLEIQRTEQGDSAMYLCANSFGQGREKLFFGSGTQLSVL.